The rows below give T cell receptor beta chains drawn from one sample of a study of blood T cell repertoires in COVID-19. Clones were read by immunoSEQ multiplex PCR, and TCRdb kept only the in-frame ones, dropping some. The repertoire has more than 150,000 clones, about 77% of them found once; the top ten carry approximately 15%. Sequencing input: peripheral blood. The source is a woman of 80 years or more with acute or convalescent COVID-19. Each CDR3 is given with its conserved first and last residue. D genes are given only for firm matches. The size of a clone is reported for some rows only, either as once, few or many, or as a class for expanded clones.

V	J	size	D	DNA	CDR3
TRBV11-2	TRBJ1-2	once	-	TGTGCCAGCAGCTTAGAGGCAAGGCAGGACTACACCTTC	CASSLEARQDYTF
TRBV6-4	TRBJ1-2	-	TRBD1	TGTGCCAGCAGTGACCCGGGACAGGGGGCGTACGGCTACACCTTC	CASSDPGQGAYGYTF
TRBV5-1	TRBJ1-4	few	-	TGCGCCAGCAGCTTGGAGGCCAGGGAGGGTGAAAAACTGTTTTTT	CASSLEAREGEKLFF
TRBV5-1	TRBJ2-7	few	-	TGCGCCAGCAGCTTAACGCAGGGATCCTACGAGCAGTACTTC	CASSLTQGSYEQYF
TRBV5-1	TRBJ2-2	-	-	TGCGCCAGCAGTTCCCTTAGCGGCAACACCGGGGAGCTGTTTTTT	CASSSLSGNTGELFF
TRBV28	TRBJ2-7	-	TRBD1	TGTGCCAGCAGTCCGGGACAGACATACGAGCAGTACTTC	CASSPGQTYEQYF
TRBV6-6	TRBJ1-1	-	-	TGTGCCAGCAGCTACATGCGCGGGAACACTGAAGCTTTCTTT	CASSYMRGNTEAFF
TRBV6-5	TRBJ2-5	-	-	TGTGCCAGCACTCCCGGCGGGGCGGAGACCCAGTACTTC	CASTPGGAETQYF
TRBV6-6	TRBJ1-1	-	-	TGTGCCAGCAGTCATACAGGGGAAGCTTTCTTT	CASSHTGEAFF
TRBV6-5	TRBJ1-1	-	-	TGTGCCAGCACCCCCCAGCCAGGGCAGAACACTGAAGCTTTCTTT	CASTPQPGQNTEAFF
TRBV6-5	TRBJ2-7	-	-	TGTGCCAGCAGTTACTCGGGGGGAACTGGGGGAGAGCAGTACTTC	CASSYSGGTGGEQYF
TRBV3-1/TRBV3-2	TRBJ1-1	-	-	TGTGCCAGCAGCAGACCGGGACAGAACACTGAAGCTTTCTTT	CASSRPGQNTEAFF
TRBV12-3/TRBV12-4	TRBJ1-5	-	-	TGTGCCAGCAGTTTCTCTAGTCAGCCCCAGCATTTT	CASSFSSQPQHF
TRBV28	TRBJ2-1	-	TRBD2	TGTGCCAGCAGTTTATGGGCTAGCGGGAACAATGAGCAGTTCTTC	CASSLWASGNNEQFF
TRBV9	TRBJ2-3	-	-	TGTGCCAGCAGCGAACGGGGTTGGGGGCTGAGAGATACGCAGTATTTT	CASSERGWGLRDTQYF
TRBV27	TRBJ2-4	-	-	TGTGCCAGCAGGCTAGCAGGAGGACGTTTAAACATTCAGTACTTC	CASRLAGGRLNIQYF
TRBV24-1	TRBJ2-1	-	TRBD2	TGTGCCACCAGTGCCCAAGGGACTAGCTCTCGCAATGAGCAGTTCTTC	CATSAQGTSSRNEQFF
TRBV10-3	TRBJ2-2	once	TRBD1	TGTGCCACCCACCCGGGACAGGGAAACACCGGGGAGCTGTTTTTT	CATHPGQGNTGELFF
TRBV11-3	TRBJ2-1	-	TRBD1	TGTGCCAGCAGCAGGCGAACCGGGACAGGGGGCCAAAACTTCCAGTTCTTC	CASSRRTGTGGQNFQFF
TRBV7-9	TRBJ2-1	-	-	TGTGCCAGCAGCTTAGGAGTCGGGGGAGGGGGAGAGCAGTTCTTC	CASSLGVGGGGEQFF
TRBV2	TRBJ1-1	once	-	TGTGCCAGCAGGGACTTCAGGGGTATAGACACTGAAGCTTTCTTT	CASRDFRGIDTEAFF
TRBV7-8	TRBJ2-3	-	TRBD2	TGTGCCAGCAGCTTATGGGGGAGGGACACAGATACGCAGTATTTT	CASSLWGRDTDTQYF
TRBV12-3/TRBV12-4	TRBJ1-6	few	-	TGTGCCAGCAGTTTCGGTAATTCACCCCTCCACTTT	CASSFGNSPLHF
TRBV19	TRBJ1-5	-	-	TGTGCCAGTAGTTTCCCAGGTTTTCGGCAGCCCCAGCATTTT	CASSFPGFRQPQHF
TRBV11-2	TRBJ2-3	-	TRBD2	TGTGCCAGCAGCTTAGATATCGGGAGGTCAGATACGCAGTATTTT	CASSLDIGRSDTQYF
TRBV5-1	TRBJ2-7	once	-	TGCGCCAGCAGCTTGGACGGACTGACCTACGAGCAGTACTTC	CASSLDGLTYEQYF
TRBV4-1	TRBJ1-6	-	-	TGCGCCAGCAGCCAAGATGGATTCCGGGTGTCATTTAATTCACCCCTCCACTTT	CASSQDGFRVSFNSPLHF
TRBV30	TRBJ1-5	-	-	TGTGCCTGGAGTGTCGGGACAAACAATCAGCCCCAGCATTTT	CAWSVGTNNQPQHF
TRBV19	TRBJ1-2	-	TRBD1	TGTGCCAGTAGTACATCCCCTGGGAGCAGGGGGGACACCTTC	CASSTSPGSRGDTF
TRBV5-1	TRBJ1-1	-	-	TGCGCCAGCAGCCGGGGACAACTGAACACTGAAGCTTTCTTT	CASSRGQLNTEAFF
TRBV19	TRBJ2-5	once	-	TGTGCCAGTAGAAACACAGGCCAAGAGACCCAGTACTTC	CASRNTGQETQYF
TRBV6-5	TRBJ2-7	-	TRBD1	TGTGCCAGCAGATTGGGACAGGGGAACTCCTACGAGCAGTACTTC	CASRLGQGNSYEQYF
TRBV18	TRBJ1-2	-	TRBD1	TGTGCCAGCTCACCAATACAAGGACAGGGGAGCTATGGCTACACCTTC	CASSPIQGQGSYGYTF
TRBV24-1	TRBJ2-2	-	-	TGTGCCACCAGTCCCGGGGGCGGGGAGCTGTTTTTT	CATSPGGGELFF
TRBV6-6	TRBJ2-5	-	-	TGTGCCAGCAGTTACTCAGGGGGCCAAGAGACCCAGTACTTC	CASSYSGGQETQYF
TRBV24-1	TRBJ2-3	once	-	TGTGCCACCAGTGATGAGGGAGATACGCAGTATTTT	CATSDEGDTQYF
TRBV21-1	TRBJ1-5	few	-	TGTGCCAGCAGCAAACAGGGGTGCAATCAGCCCCAGCATTTT	CASSKQGCNQPQHF
TRBV20-1	TRBJ2-7	-	-	TGCAGTGCTAGCAGACAGAACGAGCAGTACTTC	CSASRQNEQYF
TRBV3-1/TRBV3-2	TRBJ2-7	-	TRBD2	TGTGCCAGCAGCTTCGGACTAGGGATAGACGAGCAGTACTTC	CASSFGLGIDEQYF
TRBV28	TRBJ1-1	-	-	TGTGCCAGCAGTTTGGGGCACACTGAAGCTTTCTTT	CASSLGHTEAFF
TRBV5-1	TRBJ2-5	-	TRBD1	TGCGCCAGCAGCTGGGACAGAGAGAAAGAGACCCAGTACTTC	CASSWDREKETQYF
TRBV19	TRBJ2-1	-	TRBD2	TGTGCCAGCAGACTAGCGGGTTCCTACAATGAGCAGTTCTTC	CASRLAGSYNEQFF
TRBV10-3	TRBJ1-1	-	-	TGTGCCATCAGGGCAGGGGCCAGTACTGAAGCTTTCTTT	CAIRAGASTEAFF
TRBV3-1/TRBV3-2	TRBJ2-7	-	TRBD1	TGTGCCAGCAGCCAACGGTCCGGGACAGGGGACGAGCAGTACTTC	CASSQRSGTGDEQYF
TRBV15	TRBJ1-5	once	TRBD1	TGTGCCACCAGCACCCGGGACAGCCCCAGGGAGTACCAGCATTTT	CATSTRDSPREYQHF
TRBV15	TRBJ1-5	-	-	TGTGCCACCAGCAGACCCGGACTAGCCGGAAATCAGCCCCAGCATTTT	CATSRPGLAGNQPQHF
TRBV29-1	TRBJ1-1	-	TRBD1	TGCAGCGCTGCACAGGGGGTGAACACTGAAGCTTTCTTT	CSAAQGVNTEAFF
TRBV19	TRBJ2-7	few	-	TGTGCCAGTAGTATACGACACGGCTACGAGCAGTACTTC	CASSIRHGYEQYF
TRBV3-1/TRBV3-2	TRBJ1-6	-	TRBD1	TGTGCCAGCAGCTTGACAGGGGGAGGATCACCCCTCCACTTT	CASSLTGGGSPLHF
TRBV6-5	TRBJ1-2	-	-	TGTGCCAGCAGTTACGTGCGGGGGGAGAGGGGTGGCTACACCTTC	CASSYVRGERGGYTF
TRBV29-1	TRBJ1-1	few	-	TGCAGCGCCCTGGAGACGAACACTGAAGCTTTCTTT	CSALETNTEAFF
TRBV6-1	TRBJ1-1	few	-	TGTGCCAGCAGTGATAGAGGGGGGAACACTGAAGCTTTCTTT	CASSDRGGNTEAFF
TRBV5-4	TRBJ1-2	few	TRBD1	TGTGCCAGCAGCTTGGACAGGGGCTATGGCTACACCTTC	CASSLDRGYGYTF
TRBV11-3	TRBJ1-2	-	TRBD1	TGTGCCAGCAGCCATAAACCTCCAGGGGGACAGCTCTATGGCTACACCTTC	CASSHKPPGGQLYGYTF
TRBV3-1/TRBV3-2	TRBJ2-2	-	TRBD1	TGTGCCAGCACCCTGGGGGGCAGGGGGCTCGGCGGGGAGCTGTTTTTT	CASTLGGRGLGGELFF
TRBV12-3/TRBV12-4	TRBJ1-1	-	TRBD1	TGTGCCAGCAGTTTGCAGGGGGGCACTGAAGCTTTCTTT	CASSLQGGTEAFF